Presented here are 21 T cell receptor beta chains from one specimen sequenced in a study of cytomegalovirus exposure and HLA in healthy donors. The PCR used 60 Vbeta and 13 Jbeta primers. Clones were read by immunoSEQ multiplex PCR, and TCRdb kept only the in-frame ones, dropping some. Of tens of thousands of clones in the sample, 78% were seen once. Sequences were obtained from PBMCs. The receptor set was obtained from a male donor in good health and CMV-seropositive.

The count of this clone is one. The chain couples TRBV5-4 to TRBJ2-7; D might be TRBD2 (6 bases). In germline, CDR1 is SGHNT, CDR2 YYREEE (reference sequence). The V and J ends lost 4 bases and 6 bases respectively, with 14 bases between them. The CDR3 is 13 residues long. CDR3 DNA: TGTGCCAGCAGCAACGGGGGTACGCGCGAGCAGTACTTC. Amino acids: CASSNGGTREQYF.

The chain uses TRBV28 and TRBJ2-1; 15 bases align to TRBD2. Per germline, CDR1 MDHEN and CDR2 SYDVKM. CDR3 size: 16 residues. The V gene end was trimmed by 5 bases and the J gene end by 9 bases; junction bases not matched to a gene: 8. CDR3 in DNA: TGTGCCAGCAGTCAGGGACTAGCGGGAGGACAGTCTGAGCAGTTCTTC. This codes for CASSQGLAGGQSEQFF.

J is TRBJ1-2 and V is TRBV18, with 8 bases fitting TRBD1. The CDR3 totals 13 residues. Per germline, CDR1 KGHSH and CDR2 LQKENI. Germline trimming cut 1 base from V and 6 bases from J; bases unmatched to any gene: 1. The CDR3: CASSPQDRDGYTF. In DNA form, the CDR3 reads TGTGCCAGCTCACCACAGGACAGGGATGGCTACACCTTC.

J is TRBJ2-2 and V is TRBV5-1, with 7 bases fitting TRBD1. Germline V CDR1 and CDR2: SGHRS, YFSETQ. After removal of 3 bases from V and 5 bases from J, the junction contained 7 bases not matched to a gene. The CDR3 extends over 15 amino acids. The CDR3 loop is CASSSTLTGTGELFF. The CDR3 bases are TGCGCCAGCAGCTCCACCCTGACAGGGACCGGGGAGCTGTTTTTT.

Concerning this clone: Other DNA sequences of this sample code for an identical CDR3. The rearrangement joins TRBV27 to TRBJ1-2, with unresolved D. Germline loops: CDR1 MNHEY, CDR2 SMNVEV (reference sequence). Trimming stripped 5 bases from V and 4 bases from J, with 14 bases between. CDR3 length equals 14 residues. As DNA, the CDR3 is TGTGCCAGCAGTCGACAATACGGACTCTATGGCTACACCTTC. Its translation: CASSRQYGLYGYTF.

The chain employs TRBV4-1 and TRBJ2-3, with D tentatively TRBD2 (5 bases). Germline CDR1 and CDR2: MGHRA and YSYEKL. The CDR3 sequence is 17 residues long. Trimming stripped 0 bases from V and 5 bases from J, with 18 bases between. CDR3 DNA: TGCGCCAGCAGCCAAGATACTTTCGGGATCCGCGGAGATACGCAGTATTTT. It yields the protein CASSQDTFGIRGDTQYF.

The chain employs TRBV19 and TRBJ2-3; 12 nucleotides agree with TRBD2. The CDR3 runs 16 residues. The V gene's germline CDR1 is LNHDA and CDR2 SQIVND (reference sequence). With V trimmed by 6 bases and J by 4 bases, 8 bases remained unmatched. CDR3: CASRWTSGMFPDTQYF. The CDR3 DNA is TGTGCCAGTAGATGGACTAGCGGGATGTTTCCAGATACGCAGTATTTT.

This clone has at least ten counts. As DNA, the CDR3 is TGTGCCAGCAGCTTTCCTAGCGCAAACGGGGGGGAGCTGTTTTTT. Its protein product is CASSFPSANGGELFF. The rearrangement uses TRBV5-4 and TRBJ2-2; D may be TRBD2 (6 bases). V gave up 2 bases and J gave up 8 bases, with 16 bases separating them. The germline CDR1 and CDR2 sequences are SGHNT and YYREEE (reference sequence). This CDR3 region has 15 residues.

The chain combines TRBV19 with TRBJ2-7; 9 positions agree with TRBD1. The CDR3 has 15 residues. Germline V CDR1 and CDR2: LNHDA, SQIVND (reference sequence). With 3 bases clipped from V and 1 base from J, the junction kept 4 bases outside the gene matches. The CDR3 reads CASSMRDRDSYEQYF. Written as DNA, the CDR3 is TGTGCCAGTAGTATGAGGGACAGGGATTCCTACGAGCAGTACTTC.

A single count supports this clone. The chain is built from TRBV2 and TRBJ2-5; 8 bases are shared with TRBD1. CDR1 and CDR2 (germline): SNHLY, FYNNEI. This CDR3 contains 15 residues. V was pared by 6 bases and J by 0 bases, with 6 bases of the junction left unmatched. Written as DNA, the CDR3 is TGTGCCAGCAGACCTGGACAGGGACACCAAGAGACCCAGTACTTC. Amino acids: CASRPGQGHQETQYF.

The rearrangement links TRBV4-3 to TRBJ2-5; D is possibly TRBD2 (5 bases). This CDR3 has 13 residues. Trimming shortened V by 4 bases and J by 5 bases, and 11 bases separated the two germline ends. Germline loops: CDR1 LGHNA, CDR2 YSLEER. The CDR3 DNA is TGCGCCAGCAGCCCGGACTGGGAGGAGACCCAGTACTTC. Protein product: CASSPDWEETQYF.

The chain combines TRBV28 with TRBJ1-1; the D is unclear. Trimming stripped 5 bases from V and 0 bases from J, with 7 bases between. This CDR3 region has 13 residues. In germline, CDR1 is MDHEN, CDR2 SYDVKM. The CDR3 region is CASSPSVNTEAFF. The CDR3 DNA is TGTGCCAGCAGTCCCTCAGTGAACACTGAAGCTTTCTTT.

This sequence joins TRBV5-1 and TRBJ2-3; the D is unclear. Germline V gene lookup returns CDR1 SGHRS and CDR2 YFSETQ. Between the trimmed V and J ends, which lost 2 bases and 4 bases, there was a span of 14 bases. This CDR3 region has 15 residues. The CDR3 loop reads CASSFSQDRADTQYF. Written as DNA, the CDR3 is TGCGCCAGCAGCTTTTCCCAGGATAGAGCAGATACGCAGTATTTT.

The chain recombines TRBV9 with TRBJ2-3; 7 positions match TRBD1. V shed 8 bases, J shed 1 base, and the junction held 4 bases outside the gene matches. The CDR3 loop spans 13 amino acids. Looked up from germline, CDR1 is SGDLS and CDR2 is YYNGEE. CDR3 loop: CASGDSRTDTQYF. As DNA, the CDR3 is TGTGCCAGTGGGGACAGCCGCACAGATACGCAGTATTTT.

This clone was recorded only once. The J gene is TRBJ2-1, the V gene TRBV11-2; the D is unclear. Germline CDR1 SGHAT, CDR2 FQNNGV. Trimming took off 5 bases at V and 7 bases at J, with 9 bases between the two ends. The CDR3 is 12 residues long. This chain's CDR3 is CASSDRSNEQFF. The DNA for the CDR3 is TGTGCCAGCAGCGATAGGAGTAATGAGCAGTTCTTC.

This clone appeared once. This CDR3 reads CASSLALGQGISEQFF. DNA for the CDR3: TGCGCCAGCAGCTTGGCTTTGGGACAGGGGATAAGTGAGCAGTTCTTC. The chain uses TRBV5-1 and TRBJ2-1, with 10 bases lining up with TRBD1. This CDR3 is built from 16 residues. Losses at the gene ends were 0 bases for V and 9 bases for J; bases not matched to a gene: 9. In germline, CDR1 is SGHRS, CDR2 YFSETQ.

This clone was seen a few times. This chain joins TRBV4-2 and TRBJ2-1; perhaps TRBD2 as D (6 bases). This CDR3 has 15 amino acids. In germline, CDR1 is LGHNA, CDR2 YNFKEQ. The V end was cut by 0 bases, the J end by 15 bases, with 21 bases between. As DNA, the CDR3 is TGTGCCAGCAGCCAAGAGGAGGGGACGGCGGGTAGGACGTTCTTC. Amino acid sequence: CASSQEEGTAGRTFF.

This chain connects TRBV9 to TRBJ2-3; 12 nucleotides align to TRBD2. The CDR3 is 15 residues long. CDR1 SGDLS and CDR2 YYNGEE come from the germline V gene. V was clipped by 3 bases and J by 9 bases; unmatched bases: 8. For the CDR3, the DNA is TGTGCCAGCAGCGCAGGACTAGCGGGACAGGGGACGCAGTATTTT. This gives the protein CASSAGLAGQGTQYF.

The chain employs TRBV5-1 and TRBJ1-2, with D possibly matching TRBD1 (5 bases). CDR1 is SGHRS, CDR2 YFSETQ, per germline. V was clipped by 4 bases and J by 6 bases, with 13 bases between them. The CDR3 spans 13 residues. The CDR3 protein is CASSPDGGDGYTF. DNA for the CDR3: TGCGCCAGCAGCCCGGACGGAGGGGATGGCTACACCTTC.

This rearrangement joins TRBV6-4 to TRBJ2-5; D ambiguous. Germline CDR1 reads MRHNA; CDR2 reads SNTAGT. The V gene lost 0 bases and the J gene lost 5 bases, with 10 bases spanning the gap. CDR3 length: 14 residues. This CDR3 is CASSDSQVRETQYF. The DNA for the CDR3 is TGTGCCAGCAGTGACTCTCAGGTACGGGAGACCCAGTACTTC.

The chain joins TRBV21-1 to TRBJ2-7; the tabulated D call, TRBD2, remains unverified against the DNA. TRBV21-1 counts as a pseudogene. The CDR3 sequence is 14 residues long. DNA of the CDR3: TGTGCCAGCAAGGGCGGGGAAAGCTCCTACGAGCAGTACTTC. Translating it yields CASKGGESSYEQYF.